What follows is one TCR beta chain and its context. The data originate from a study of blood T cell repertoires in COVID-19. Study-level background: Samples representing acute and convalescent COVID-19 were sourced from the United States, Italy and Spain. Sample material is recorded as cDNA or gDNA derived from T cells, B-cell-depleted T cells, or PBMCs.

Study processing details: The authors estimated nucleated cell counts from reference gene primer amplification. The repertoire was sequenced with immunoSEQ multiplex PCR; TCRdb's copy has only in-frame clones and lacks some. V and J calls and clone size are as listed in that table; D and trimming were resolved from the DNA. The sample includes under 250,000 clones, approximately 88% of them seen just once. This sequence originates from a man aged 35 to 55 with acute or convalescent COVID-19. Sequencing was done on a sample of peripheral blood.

The CDR3 protein is CASSSLTGTATEKLFF. For the CDR3, the DNA is TGTGCCAGCAGCTCGTTAACCGGGACAGCGACTGAAAAACTGTTTTTT. This sequence joins TRBV5-8 and TRBJ1-4; 7 bases are shared with TRBD1. V lost 3 bases and J lost 7; bases outside the gene matches: 12. CDR1 SGHTS and CDR2 YDEGEE come from the germline V gene. This CDR3 is built from 16 residues. Full variable domain (outside the CDR3, taken from reference TRBV5-8 and TRBJ1-4): EAGVTQSPTHLIKTRGQQATLRCSPISGHTSVYWYQQALGLGLQFLLWYDEGEERNRGNFPPRFSGRQFPNYSSELNVNALELEDSALYLCASSSLTGTATEKLFFGSGTQLSVL.